This TCR beta chain was sequenced in a study of blood T cell repertoires in COVID-19 (dated by TCRdb to about 2020). For the study in its entirety: Collaborator samples came from the United States, Italy and Spain and covered acute and convalescent phases of COVID-19. The material from the prospective study consisted of cDNA or gDNA derived from T cells, B-cell-depleted T cells, or PBMCs. Subjects who had been exposed to COVID-19, were actively infected with it, or had recovered from it provided the deeply sampled blood TCRbeta repertoires that made up the dataset. The repertoires were released in a freely available public database meant as a resource for research on the immune response to SARS-CoV-2. Samples were obtained from the ongoing ImmuneRACE study (first 160 participants) and from roughly 1,300 subjects provided by 6 global collaborators. Sample metadata almost always included a de-identified subject ID, COVID-19 status, age in years and sex. Where available, HLA class I and class II types were obtained from metadata supplied by the sample provider rather than from assay-based typing.

The collaborating institutions used their own protocols to collect whole blood in K2EDTA tubes. For TCRbeta analysis, collaborator samples were shipped as frozen whole blood, as isolated PBMCs, or as DNA extracted from either sample type. TCRbeta CDR3 regions were amplified from genomic DNA by means of the immunoSEQ Assay, a bias-controlled multiplex PCR. The source study handled its data this way. The number of nucleated cells in each sample was estimated by amplification of reference gene primers within the assay. To quantify the absolute abundance of each unique TCRbeta CDR3 rearrangement, sequence reads were collapsed and filtered. For each sample, productive Simpson clonality was calculated as the square root of Simpson's diversity index over productive rearrangements. TCRdb carries this immuneACCESS record with in-frame sequences only. Its versions omit some clonotypes, under half of them owing to an unresolved V gene in the studies checked, with the rest unexplained. V, J and clone size are those of that table, while D and trimming were read from the DNA. The sample table records some 80,000 clones; roughly 80% of these occur just once. The ten largest clones represent more than 10% of the sample.

Study-level results and caveats: The quantity of clinical and demographic metadata differed by source and by participant and was supplied without curation.

As regards this clone: Which antigen it targets is not known. Base quality data are lacking; no much larger clone is found one base away.

The junction shows trimming of 3 bases on V and 7 bases on J, and the gene matches do not reach 9 bases of it. CDR1 and CDR2 are drawn from the germline V gene: KGHDR, SFDVKD. The CDR3 goes from the cysteine to the phenylalanine over 16 residues. Just CDR3 DNA is preserved here, 48 bases in frame from base 1. In this chain, TRBV24-1 is recombined with TRBJ2-1, and TRBD1 matches 9 of the central bases. Sequencing used peripheral blood. This clonotype was sampled from a woman in her forties with active or convalescent COVID-19. The CDR3 in this case is CATSDGGQGLWNEQFF. In nucleotide form, the sequence is TGTGCCACCAGTGATGGGGGACAGGGTTTGTGGAATGAGCAGTTCTTC.